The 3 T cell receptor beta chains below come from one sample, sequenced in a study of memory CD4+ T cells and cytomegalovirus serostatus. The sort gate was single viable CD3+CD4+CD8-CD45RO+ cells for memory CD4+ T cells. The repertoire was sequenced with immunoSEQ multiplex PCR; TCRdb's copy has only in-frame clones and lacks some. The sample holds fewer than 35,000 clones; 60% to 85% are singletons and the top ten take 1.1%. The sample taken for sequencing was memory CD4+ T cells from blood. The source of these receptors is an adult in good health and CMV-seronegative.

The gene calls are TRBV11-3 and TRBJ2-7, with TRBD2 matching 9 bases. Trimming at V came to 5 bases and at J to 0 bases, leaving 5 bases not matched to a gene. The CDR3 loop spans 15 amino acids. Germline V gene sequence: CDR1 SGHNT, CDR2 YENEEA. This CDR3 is CASSLAGSPSYEQYF. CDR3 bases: TGTGCCAGCAGCCTAGCGGGATCGCCCTCCTACGAGCAGTACTTC.

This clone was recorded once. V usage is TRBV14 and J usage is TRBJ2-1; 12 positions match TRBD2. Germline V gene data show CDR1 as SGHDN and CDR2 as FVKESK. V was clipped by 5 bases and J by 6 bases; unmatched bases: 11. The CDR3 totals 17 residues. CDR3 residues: CASSRMVPSGGGNEQFF. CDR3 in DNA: TGTGCCAGCAGCAGGATGGTCCCTAGCGGGGGGGGCAATGAGCAGTTCTTC.

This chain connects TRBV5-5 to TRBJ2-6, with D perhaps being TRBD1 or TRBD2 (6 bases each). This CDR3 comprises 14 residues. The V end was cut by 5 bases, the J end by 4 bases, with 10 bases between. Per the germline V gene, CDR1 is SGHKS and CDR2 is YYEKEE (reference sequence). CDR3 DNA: TGTGCCAGCAGAGGGGGGCCAGGGGCCAACGTCCTGACTTTC. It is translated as CASRGGPGANVLTF.